A selection of T cell receptor beta chains follows, all from one sample in a study of cytotoxic CD8 clonotypes in ibrutinib-treated CLL. Assay: immunoSEQ multiplex PCR; the TCRdb copy retains only in-frame clones and omits some. Of about 9,400 clones listed, 60% to 65% are singletons. The sample in question was PBMCs, obtained before ibrutinib treatment. Receptors originate from a human donor with chronic lymphocytic leukemia. CDR3s include the opening cysteine and the closing phenylalanine or tryptophan. The D gene is left open where the match is weak. The size field is filled for only some rows; it gives once, few, many or a size class.

abundance: .
d_gene: TRBD1
j_gene: TRBJ1-6
v_gene: TRBV5-1
CDR3nt: TGCGCCAGCAGCTTGGTTGCAGGGGGCGCCTATAATTCACCCCTCCACTTT
CDR3aa: CASSLVAGGAYNSPLHF

abundance: .
d_gene: TRBD1
j_gene: TRBJ2-7
v_gene: TRBV6-1
CDR3nt: TGTGCCAGCAGAGCCGGGACAGGGACCTACGAGCAGTACTTC
CDR3aa: CASRAGTGTYEQYF

abundance: .
d_gene: .
j_gene: TRBJ2-3
v_gene: TRBV27
CDR3nt: TGTGCCAGCAGTTGGGTGGGAGCTACAGATACGCAGTATTTT
CDR3aa: CASSWVGATDTQYF

abundance: once
d_gene: .
j_gene: TRBJ1-4
v_gene: TRBV29-1
CDR3nt: TGCAGCGTTATGCAACGGAAAACTGTTTTT
CDR3aa: CSVMQRKTVF

abundance: .
d_gene: TRBD2
j_gene: TRBJ2-5
v_gene: TRBV2
CDR3nt: TGTGCCAGCAGGCCTAGCGGGGCTCAAGAGACCCAGTACTTC
CDR3aa: CASRPSGAQETQYF

abundance: few
d_gene: .
j_gene: TRBJ1-2
v_gene: TRBV18
CDR3nt: TGTGCCAGCTCACCGGGTCAGAGCGGCTACACCTTC
CDR3aa: CASSPGQSGYTF

abundance: .
d_gene: TRBD1
j_gene: TRBJ1-2
v_gene: TRBV7-9
CDR3nt: TGTGCCAGCAGCCCGCGCCGGGACAGGGGAGGAGACTATGGCTACACCTTC
CDR3aa: CASSPRRDRGGDYGYTF

abundance: few
d_gene: .
j_gene: TRBJ1-3
v_gene: TRBV9
CDR3nt: TGTGCCAGCAGCGTAGGGGTCAGCACCTCTGGAAACACCATATATTTT
CDR3aa: CASSVGVSTSGNTIYF

abundance: .
d_gene: TRBD1
j_gene: TRBJ2-2
v_gene: TRBV9
CDR3nt: TGTGCCAGCAGCGTAGGTTCCGGGACAGGGAAGAACACCGGGGAGCTGTTTTTT
CDR3aa: CASSVGSGTGKNTGELFF

abundance: .
d_gene: .
j_gene: TRBJ2-7
v_gene: TRBV7-6
CDR3nt: TGTGCCAGCAGCTTAGGAGGGACCTACGAGCAGTACTTC
CDR3aa: CASSLGGTYEQYF

abundance: few
d_gene: TRBD2
j_gene: TRBJ2-7
v_gene: TRBV19
CDR3nt: TGTGCCAGTAGTAAAGCCGGGACTACCTTTGGGGAGCAGTACTTC
CDR3aa: CASSKAGTTFGEQYF

abundance: .
d_gene: .
j_gene: TRBJ2-7
v_gene: TRBV28
CDR3nt: TGTGCCAGCAGTTTGCTTGTTGGGACATCCTCCTACGAGCAGTACTTC
CDR3aa: CASSLLVGTSSYEQYF

abundance: .
d_gene: .
j_gene: TRBJ2-2
v_gene: TRBV5-6
CDR3nt: TGTGCCAGCAGCTGGCAGGGAGTCACCGGGGAGCTGTTTTTT
CDR3aa: CASSWQGVTGELFF